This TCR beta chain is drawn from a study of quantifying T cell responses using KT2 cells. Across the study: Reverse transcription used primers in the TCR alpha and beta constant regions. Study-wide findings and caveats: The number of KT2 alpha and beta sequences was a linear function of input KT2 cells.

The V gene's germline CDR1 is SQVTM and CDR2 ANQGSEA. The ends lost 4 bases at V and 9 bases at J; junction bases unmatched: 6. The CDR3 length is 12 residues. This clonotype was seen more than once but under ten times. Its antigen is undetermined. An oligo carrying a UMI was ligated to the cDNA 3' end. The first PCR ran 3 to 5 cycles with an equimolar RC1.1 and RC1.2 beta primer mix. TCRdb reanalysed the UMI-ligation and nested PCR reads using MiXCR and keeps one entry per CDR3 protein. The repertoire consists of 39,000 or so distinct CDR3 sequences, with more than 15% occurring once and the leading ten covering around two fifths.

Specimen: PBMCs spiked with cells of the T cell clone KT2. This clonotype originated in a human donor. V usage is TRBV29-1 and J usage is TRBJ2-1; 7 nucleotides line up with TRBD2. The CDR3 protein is CSVVPGGGEQFF. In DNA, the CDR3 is TGCAGCGTTGTTCCGGGAGGTGGTGAGCAGTTCTTC.